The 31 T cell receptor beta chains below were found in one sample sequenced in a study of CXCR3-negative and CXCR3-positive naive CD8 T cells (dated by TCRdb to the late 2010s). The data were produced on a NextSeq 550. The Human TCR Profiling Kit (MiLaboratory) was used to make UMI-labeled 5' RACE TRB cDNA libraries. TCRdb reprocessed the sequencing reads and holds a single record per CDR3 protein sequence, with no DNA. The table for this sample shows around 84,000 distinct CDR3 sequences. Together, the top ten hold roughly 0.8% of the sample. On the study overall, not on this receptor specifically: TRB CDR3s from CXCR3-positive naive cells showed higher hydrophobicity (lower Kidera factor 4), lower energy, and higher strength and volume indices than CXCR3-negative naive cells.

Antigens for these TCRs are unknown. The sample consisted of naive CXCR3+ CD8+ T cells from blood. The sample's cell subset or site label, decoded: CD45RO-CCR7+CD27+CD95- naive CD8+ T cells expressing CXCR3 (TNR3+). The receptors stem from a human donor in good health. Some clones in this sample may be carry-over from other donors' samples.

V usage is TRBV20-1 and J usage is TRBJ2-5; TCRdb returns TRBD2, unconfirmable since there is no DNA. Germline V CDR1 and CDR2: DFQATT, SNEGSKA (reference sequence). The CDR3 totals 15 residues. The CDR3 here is CSAPRTSGREETQYF.

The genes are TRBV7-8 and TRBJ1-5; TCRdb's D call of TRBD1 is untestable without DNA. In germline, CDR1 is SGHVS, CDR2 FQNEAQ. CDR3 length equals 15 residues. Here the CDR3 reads CASSLPGIYNQPQHF.

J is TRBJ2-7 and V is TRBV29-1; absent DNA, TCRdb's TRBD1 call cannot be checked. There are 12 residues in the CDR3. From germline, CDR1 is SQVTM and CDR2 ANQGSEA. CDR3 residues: CSAQGPRYEQYF.

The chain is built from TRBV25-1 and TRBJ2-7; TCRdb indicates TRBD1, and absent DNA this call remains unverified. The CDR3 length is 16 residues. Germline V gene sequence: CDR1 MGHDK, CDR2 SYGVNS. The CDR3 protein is CASSPMHGGNPYEQYF.

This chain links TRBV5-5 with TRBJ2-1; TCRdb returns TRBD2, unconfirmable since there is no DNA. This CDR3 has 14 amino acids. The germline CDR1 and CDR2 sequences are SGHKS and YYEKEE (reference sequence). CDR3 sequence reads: CASSPSGGADEQFF.

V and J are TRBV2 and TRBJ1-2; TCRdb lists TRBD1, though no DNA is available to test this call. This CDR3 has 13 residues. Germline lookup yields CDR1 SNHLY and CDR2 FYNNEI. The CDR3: CASIQGVDYGYTF.

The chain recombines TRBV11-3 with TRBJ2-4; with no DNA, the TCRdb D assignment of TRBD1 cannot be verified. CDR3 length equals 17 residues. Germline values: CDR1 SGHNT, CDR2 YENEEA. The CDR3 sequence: CASSFYSGRTGRNIQYF.

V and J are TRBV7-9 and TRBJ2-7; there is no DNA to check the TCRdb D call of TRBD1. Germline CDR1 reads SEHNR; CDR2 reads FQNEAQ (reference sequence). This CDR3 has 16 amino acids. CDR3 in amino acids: CASSPPDPQSSYEQYF.

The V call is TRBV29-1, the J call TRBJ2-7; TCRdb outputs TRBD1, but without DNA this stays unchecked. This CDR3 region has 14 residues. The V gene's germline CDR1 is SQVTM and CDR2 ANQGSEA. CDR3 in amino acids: CSVVGGTAYYEQYF.

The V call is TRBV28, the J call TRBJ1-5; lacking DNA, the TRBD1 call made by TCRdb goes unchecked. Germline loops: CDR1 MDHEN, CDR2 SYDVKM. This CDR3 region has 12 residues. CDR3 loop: CASSFGGQPQHF.

This CDR3 reads CASSLSSFGTDTQYF. This chain links TRBV7-8 with TRBJ2-3. This CDR3 spans 15 amino acids. From germline, CDR1 is SGHVS and CDR2 FQNEAQ.

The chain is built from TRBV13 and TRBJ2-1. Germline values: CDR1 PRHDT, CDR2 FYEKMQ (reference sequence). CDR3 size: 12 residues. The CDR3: CASSLGLLEQFF.

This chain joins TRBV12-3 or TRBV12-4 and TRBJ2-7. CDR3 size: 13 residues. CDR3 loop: CASSLAEVWEQYF.

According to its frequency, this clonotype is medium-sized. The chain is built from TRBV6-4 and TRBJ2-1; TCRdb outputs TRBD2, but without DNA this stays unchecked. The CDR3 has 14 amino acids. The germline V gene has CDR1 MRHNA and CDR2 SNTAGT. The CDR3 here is CASSVSSEYNEQFF.

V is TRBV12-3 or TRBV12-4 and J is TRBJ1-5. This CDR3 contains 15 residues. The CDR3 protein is CASSLRQYSNQPQHF.

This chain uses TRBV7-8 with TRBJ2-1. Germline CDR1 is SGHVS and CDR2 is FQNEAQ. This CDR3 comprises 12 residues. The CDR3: CASSSRYNEQFF. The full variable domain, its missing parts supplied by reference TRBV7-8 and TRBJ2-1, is GAGVSQSPRYKVAKRGQDVALRCDPISGHVSLFWYQQALGQGPEFLTYFQNEAQLDKSGLPSDRFFAERPEGSVSTLKIQRTQQEDSAVYLCASSSRYNEQFFGPGTRLTVL.

This CDR3 is CASSFLPSRHEQFF. This sequence joins TRBV28 and TRBJ2-1; checking the TCRdb D call of TRBD2 is not possible without DNA. This CDR3 has 14 amino acids. Per germline, CDR1 MDHEN and CDR2 SYDVKM.

The chain's CDR3 is CSARDFQGVYEQYF. The chain has TRBV20-1 and TRBJ2-7. There are 14 residues in the CDR3. Germline V gene data show CDR1 as DFQATT and CDR2 as SNEGSKA (reference sequence).

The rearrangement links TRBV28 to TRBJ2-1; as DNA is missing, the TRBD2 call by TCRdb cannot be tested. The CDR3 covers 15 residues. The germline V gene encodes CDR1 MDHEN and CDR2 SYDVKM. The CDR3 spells CASSFGLAGVYEQFF.

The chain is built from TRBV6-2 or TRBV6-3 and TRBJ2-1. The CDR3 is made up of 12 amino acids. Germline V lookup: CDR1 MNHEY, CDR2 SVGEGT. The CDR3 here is CASSYSRYEQFF.

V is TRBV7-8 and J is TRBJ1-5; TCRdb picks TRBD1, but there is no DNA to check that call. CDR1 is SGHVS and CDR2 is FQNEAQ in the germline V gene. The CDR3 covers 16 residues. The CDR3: CASSLAPQGSNQPQHF.

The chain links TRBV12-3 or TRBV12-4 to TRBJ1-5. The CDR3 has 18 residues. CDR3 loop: CASSLALTGDRSNQPQHF.

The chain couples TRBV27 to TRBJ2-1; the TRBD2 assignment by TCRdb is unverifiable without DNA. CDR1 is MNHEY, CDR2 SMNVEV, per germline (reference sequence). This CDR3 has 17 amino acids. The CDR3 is CASSPTSGVGRRYEQFF.

This CDR3 is CASSSQGYGYTF. The gene calls are TRBV12-3 or TRBV12-4 and TRBJ1-2; checking the TCRdb D call of TRBD1 is not possible without DNA. This CDR3 is 12 amino acids long.

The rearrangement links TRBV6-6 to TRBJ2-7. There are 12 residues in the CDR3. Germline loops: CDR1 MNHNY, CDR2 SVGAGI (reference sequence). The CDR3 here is CASSYSMGEQYF.

The chain's CDR3 is CSVRSTGTYEQYF. The chain uses TRBV29-1 and TRBJ2-7; TCRdb calls TRBD1, which cannot be checked without DNA. Germline values: CDR1 SQVTM, CDR2 ANQGSEA. This CDR3 region has 13 residues.

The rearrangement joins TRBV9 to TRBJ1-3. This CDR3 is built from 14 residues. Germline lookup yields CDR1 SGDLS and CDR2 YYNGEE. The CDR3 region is CASSTGDSGNTIYF.

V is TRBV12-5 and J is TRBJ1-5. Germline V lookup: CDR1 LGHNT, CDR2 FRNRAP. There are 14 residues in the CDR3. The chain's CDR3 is CASGFRHLNQPQHF.

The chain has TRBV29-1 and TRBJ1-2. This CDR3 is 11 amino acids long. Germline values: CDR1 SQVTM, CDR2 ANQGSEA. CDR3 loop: CSVETVYGYTF.

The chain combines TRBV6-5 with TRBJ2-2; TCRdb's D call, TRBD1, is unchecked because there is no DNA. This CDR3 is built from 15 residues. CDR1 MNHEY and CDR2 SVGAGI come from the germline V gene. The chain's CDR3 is CATSGAGSVTGELFF.

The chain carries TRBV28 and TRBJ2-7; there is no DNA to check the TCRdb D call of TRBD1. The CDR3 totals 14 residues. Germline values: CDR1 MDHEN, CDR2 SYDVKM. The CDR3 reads CASSSPDGSYEQYF. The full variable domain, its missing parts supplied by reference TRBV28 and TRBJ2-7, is DVKVTQSSRYLVKRTGEKVFLECVQDMDHENMFWYRQDPGLGLRLIYFSYDVKMKEKGDIPEGYSVSREKKERFSLILESASTNQTSMYLCASSSPDGSYEQYFGPGTRLTVT.